This paragraph covers one T cell receptor beta chain sequence. Its antigen is unknown. Sequencing used immunoSEQ multiplex PCR; TCRdb keeps in-frame clones, though not all of them. Among about 95,000 clones listed, around 84% were seen once. The sample belongs to a study of cytomegalovirus exposure and HLA in healthy donors. Study context: The 100 to 150 validation repertoires and the 650 to 850 first-cohort repertoires shared a platform, a later analysis reported. Study results and limitations: Cytomegalovirus association was listed for 164 TCR beta chains. Three CMV-associated chains were confirmed in vitro to be specific for CMV antigens. The tendency of first-cohort TCR clusters to co-occur in the 120 or so validation repertoires was the finding of a later analysis.

Per germline, CDR1 MNHEY and CDR2 SVGAGI. The CDR3 consists of 15 residues. V was trimmed by 6 bases and J by 1 base, leaving 16 bases between them. Sequencing input: PBMCs. The source is a man between 18 and 29 years old in good health and CMV-seropositive. The J gene is TRBJ2-7, the V gene TRBV6-5, with a weak D call TRBD2 (7 bases). CDR3 in amino acids: CASSQGSSGSYEQYF. The CDR3 DNA sequence: TGTGCCAGCAGCCAGGGGAGTAGCGGGTCCTACGAGCAGTACTTC.